This entry concerns a single T cell receptor beta chain. Other DNA sequences in this sample translate to the same CDR3. The sample belongs to a study of T cell changes during pregnancy in multiple sclerosis. Clones were read by immunoSEQ multiplex PCR, and TCRdb kept only the in-frame ones, dropping some. The table lists about 40,000 clones, 89% of them singletons. The CDR3 runs to 13 residues. CDR1 and CDR2 (germline): SGHDT, YYEEEE. V was shortened by 4 bases and J by 0 bases, with 7 bases between the two germline ends. The sequenced sample was CD4+ T cells from peripheral blood mononuclear cells, obtained in the first trimester of pregnancy. The source is a female donor with multiple sclerosis, enrolled in a pregnancy study. V and J are TRBV5-6 and TRBJ2-5; possible D gene TRBD1, 6 bases. The CDR3 loop reads CASSPGDQETQYF. The DNA for the CDR3 is TGTGCCAGCAGCCCAGGGGACCAAGAGACCCAGTACTTC.